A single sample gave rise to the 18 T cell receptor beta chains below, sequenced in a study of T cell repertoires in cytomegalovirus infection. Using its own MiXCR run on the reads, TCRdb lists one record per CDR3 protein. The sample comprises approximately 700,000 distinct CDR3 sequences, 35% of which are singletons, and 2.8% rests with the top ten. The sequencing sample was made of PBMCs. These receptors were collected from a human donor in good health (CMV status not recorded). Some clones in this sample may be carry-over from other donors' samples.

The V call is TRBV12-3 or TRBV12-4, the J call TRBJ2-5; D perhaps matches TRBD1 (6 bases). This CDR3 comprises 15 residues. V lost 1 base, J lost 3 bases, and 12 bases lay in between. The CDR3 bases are TGTGCCAGCAGTTTAGTTCCCAGGACAGAAGAGACCCAGTACTTC. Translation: CASSLVPRTEETQYF.

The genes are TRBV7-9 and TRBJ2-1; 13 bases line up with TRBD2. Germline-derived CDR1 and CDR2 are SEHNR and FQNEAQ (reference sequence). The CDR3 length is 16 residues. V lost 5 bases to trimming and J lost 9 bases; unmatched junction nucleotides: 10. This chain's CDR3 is CASSLWTSGGRSEQFF. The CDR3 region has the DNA TGTGCCAGCAGCCTATGGACTAGCGGGGGAAGGAGTGAGCAGTTCTTC.

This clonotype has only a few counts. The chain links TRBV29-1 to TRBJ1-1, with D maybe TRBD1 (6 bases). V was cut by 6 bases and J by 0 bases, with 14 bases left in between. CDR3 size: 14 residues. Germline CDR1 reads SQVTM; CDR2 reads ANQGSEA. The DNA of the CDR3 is TGCAGCGTCCGGGGGGGCGCGGTGAACACTGAAGCTTTCTTT. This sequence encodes CSVRGGAVNTEAFF.

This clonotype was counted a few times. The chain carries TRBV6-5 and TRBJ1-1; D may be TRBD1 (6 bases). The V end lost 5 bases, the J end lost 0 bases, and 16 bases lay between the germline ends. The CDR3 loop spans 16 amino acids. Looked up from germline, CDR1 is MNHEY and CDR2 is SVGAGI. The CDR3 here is CASSLTGIYMNTEAFF. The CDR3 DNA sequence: TGTGCCAGCAGTCTTACAGGGATCTATATGAACACTGAAGCTTTCTTT.

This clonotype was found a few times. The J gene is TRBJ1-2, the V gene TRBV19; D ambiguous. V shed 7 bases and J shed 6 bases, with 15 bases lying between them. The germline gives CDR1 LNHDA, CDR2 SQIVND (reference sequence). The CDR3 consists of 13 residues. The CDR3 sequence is CASTSQEYHGYTF. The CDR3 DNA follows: TGTGCCAGTACCTCCCAGGAGTACCATGGCTACACCTTC.

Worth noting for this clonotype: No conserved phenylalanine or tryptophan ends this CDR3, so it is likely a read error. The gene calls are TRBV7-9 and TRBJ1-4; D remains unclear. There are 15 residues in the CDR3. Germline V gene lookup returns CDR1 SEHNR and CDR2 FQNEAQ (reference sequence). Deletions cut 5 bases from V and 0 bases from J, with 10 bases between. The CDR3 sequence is CASSLSPSTNEKLFC. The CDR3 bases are TGTGCCAGCAGCCTTTCTCCTTCAACTAATGAAAAACTGTTTTGT.

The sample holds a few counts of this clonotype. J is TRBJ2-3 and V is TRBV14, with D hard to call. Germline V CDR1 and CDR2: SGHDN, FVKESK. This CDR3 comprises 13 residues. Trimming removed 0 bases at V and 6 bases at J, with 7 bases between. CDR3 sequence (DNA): TGTGCCAGCAGCCAAGATCTCAGGGATACGCAGTATTTT. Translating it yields CASSQDLRDTQYF.

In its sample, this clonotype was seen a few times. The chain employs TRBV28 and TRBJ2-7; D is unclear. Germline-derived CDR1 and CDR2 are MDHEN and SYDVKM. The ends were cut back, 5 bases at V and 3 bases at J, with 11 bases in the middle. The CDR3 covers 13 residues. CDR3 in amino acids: CASSNDGRYEQYF. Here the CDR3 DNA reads TGTGCCAGCAGTAACGACGGACGCTACGAGCAGTACTTC.

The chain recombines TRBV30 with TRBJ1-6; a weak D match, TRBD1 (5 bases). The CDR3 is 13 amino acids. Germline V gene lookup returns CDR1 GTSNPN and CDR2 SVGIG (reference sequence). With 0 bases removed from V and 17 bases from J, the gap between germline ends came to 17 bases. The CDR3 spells CAWSVGTVRFVHF. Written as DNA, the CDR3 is TGTGCCTGGAGTGTAGGGACCGTGAGATTTGTCCACTTT. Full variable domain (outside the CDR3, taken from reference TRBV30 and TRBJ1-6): SQTIHQWPATLVQPVGSPLSLECTVEGTSNPNLYWYRQAAGRGLQLLFYSVGIGQISSEVPQNLSASRPQDRQFILSSKKLLLSDSGFYLCAWSVGTVRFVHFGNGTRLTVT.

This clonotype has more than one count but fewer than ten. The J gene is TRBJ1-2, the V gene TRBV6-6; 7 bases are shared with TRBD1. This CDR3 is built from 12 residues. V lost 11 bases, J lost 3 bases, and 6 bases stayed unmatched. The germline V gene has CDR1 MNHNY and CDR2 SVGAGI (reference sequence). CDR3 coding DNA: TGTGCCGGTAGAGGACAGGACTATGGCTACACCTTC. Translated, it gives CAGRGQDYGYTF.

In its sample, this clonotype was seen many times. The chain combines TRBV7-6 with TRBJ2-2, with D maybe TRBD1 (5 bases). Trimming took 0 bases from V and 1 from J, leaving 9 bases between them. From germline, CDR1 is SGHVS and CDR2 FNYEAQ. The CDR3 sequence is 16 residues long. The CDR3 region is CASSLATGQNTGELFF. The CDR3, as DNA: TGTGCCAGCAGCTTAGCTACCGGACAGAACACCGGGGAGCTGTTTTTT.

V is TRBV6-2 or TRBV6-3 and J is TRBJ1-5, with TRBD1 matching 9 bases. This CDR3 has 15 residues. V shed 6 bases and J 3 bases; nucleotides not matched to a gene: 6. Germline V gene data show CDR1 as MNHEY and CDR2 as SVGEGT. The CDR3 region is CASSRGDRDNQPQHF. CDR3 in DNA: TGTGCCAGCAGCCGAGGGGACAGGGACAATCAGCCCCAGCATTTT.

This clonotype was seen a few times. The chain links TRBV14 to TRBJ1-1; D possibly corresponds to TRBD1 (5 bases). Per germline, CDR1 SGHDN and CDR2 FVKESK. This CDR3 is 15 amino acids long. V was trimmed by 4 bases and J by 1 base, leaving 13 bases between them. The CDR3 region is CASSRDWGRNTEAFF. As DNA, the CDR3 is TGTGCCAGCAGCCGGGATTGGGGGAGGAACACTGAAGCTTTCTTT.

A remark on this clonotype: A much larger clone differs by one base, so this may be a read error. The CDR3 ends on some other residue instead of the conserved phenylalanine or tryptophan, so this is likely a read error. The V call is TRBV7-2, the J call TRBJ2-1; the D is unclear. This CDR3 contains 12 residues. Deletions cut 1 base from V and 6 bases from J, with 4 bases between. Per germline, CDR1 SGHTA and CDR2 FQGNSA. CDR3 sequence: CASSLVTNEQFL. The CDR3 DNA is TGTGCCAGCAGCTTAGTTACCAATGAGCAGTTCTTA.

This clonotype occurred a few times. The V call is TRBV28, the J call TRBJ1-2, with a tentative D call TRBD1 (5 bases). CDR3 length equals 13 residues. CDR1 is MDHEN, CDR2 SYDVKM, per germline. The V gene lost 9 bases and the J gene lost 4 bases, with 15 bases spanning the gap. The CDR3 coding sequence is TGTGCCAGTATGGGACCGACCCTCTATGGCTACACCTTC. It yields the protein CASMGPTLYGYTF.

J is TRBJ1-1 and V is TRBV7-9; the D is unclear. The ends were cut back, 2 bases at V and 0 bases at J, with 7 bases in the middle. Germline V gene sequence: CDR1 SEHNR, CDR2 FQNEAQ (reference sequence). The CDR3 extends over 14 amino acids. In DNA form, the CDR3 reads TGTGCCAGCAGCTTATTCCCGATGAACACTGAAGCTTTCTTT. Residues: CASSLFPMNTEAFF.

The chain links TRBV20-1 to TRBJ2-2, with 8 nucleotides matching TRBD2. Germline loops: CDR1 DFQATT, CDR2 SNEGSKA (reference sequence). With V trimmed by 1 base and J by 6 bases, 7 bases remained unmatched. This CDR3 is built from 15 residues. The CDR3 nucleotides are TGCAGTGCTAGAGTAGCGGGACAAGGGGCCGGGGAGCTGTTTTTT. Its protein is CSARVAGQGAGELFF.

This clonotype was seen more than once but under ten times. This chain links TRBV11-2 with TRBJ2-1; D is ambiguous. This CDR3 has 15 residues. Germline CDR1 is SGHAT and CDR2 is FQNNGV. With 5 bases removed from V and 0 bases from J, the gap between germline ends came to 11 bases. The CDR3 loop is CASSPRLSSYNEQFF. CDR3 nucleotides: TGTGCCAGCAGCCCGAGACTTAGCTCCTACAATGAGCAGTTCTTC.